This T cell receptor beta chain was documented in a study of post-analysis software for immune sequencing data. On this clonotype itself: Its antigen is unidentified. The final CDR3 position lacks the conserved phenylalanine or tryptophan, pointing to a likely read error.

Study-level findings and limits: In patients, TRBV5-6, TRBV5-1 and TRBV20-1 belonged to roughly five TRBV segments found more frequently than in controls. Pronounced co-clustering by F measure was evident among identically batched samples. For normalized Chao1 diversity, multiple sclerosis patients scored significantly lower than controls did.

Trimming left V 6 bases short and J 4 bases short, with 13 bases between. The CDR3 runs 14 residues. Unique molecular identifiers were built into the TCR beta cDNA libraries. T cells numbering about 0.85 to 10 million yielded 450,000 to 500,000 cDNA molecules. TCRdb independently ran MiXCR on the PCR reads; one entry per CDR3 protein. This table has approximately 730,000 distinct CDR3 sequences, 30% appearing once. This chain links TRBV12-3 or TRBV12-4 with TRBJ2-1, with D perhaps TRBD2 (6 bases). The clonotype comes from a girl aged 10 to 17 with multiple sclerosis. Sequencing used blood. CDR3 in amino acids: CASRSGLRYNEQFS. CDR3 DNA: TGTGCCAGCAGAAGCGGGTTACGGTACAATGAGCAGTTCTCC.